The 30 T cell receptor beta chains in this list originate from one sample, sequenced in a study of PD-1 blockade in mismatch repair-deficient tumors. Libraries were prepared by immunoSEQ multiplex PCR; TCRdb keeps only in-frame clonotypes and omits some of them. The sample includes some 17,000 clones, about 87% of them seen just once. Specimen: PBMCs, collected 22 to 25 weeks after starting pembrolizumab. These receptors came from an adult with mismatch repair-deficient cancer.

The J gene is TRBJ2-7, the V gene TRBV10-3, with TRBD2 matching over 8 bases. The CDR3 is 13 residues long. V lost 8 bases and J lost 7; bases outside the gene matches: 10. Germline-derived CDR1 and CDR2 are ENHRY and SYGVKD. This CDR3 is CAIRTSQGREQYF. In DNA, the CDR3 is TGTGCCATCCGGACTAGCCAGGGGAGAGAGCAGTACTTC.

The genes are TRBV14 and TRBJ2-3, with D perhaps matching TRBD1 (6 bases). CDR1 is SGHDN, CDR2 FVKESK, per germline. Trimming removed 4 bases from V and 7 bases from J, with 21 bases in between. The CDR3 has 16 residues. The CDR3 loop reads CASSLLDSRYINTQYF. CDR3 nucleotide sequence: TGTGCCAGCAGCCTCCTGGACAGTCGTTATATAAATACGCAGTATTTT.

The chain's CDR3 is CASSLVTGITDTQYF. The CDR3 region has the DNA TGTGCCAGCAGCTTAGTGACAGGTATCACAGATACGCAGTATTTT. The rearrangement uses TRBV7-3 and TRBJ2-3; D is possibly TRBD1 (6 bases). The V gene's germline CDR1 is SGHTA and CDR2 FQGTGA. Deletions cut 2 bases from V and 2 bases from J, with 11 bases between. This CDR3 has 15 amino acids.

The chain links TRBV28 to TRBJ2-4, with TRBD1 matching over 8 bases. The CDR3 sequence is 16 residues long. CDR1 and CDR2 from the germline V gene are MDHEN and SYDVKM. J was trimmed by 8 bases and V by 3 bases; bases with no gene match: 12. As DNA, the CDR3 is TGTGCCAGCAGTTTGCCCTGGACAGGGAGGAGGGACATTCAGTACTTC. Its translation is CASSLPWTGRRDIQYF.

This chain links TRBV4-2 with TRBJ2-7, with D possibly being TRBD2 (6 bases). Trimming removed 0 bases at V and 0 bases at J, with 9 bases between. The CDR3 contains 15 residues. Germline-derived CDR1 and CDR2 are LGHNA and YNFKEQ. In DNA, the CDR3 is TGTGCCAGCAGCCAAGATAGCGGAGCCTCCTACGAGCAGTACTTC. Its translation is CASSQDSGASYEQYF.

The CDR3: CASSRRDRTYEQYF. DNA of the CDR3: TGTGCCAGCAGCCGGCGGGACAGGACCTACGAGCAGTACTTC. This sequence joins TRBV7-9 and TRBJ2-7; 8 bases align to TRBD1. The CDR3 sequence is 14 residues long. Germline CDR1 SEHNR, CDR2 FQNEAQ (reference sequence). The V segment lost 5 bases and the J segment 2 bases; nucleotides outside the gene matches: 5.

This clone was seen a handful of times. The V call is TRBV2, the J call TRBJ1-6; 8 bases are shared with TRBD1. This CDR3 has 14 amino acids. Germline-derived CDR1 and CDR2 are SNHLY and FYNNEI. After removal of 8 bases from V and 9 bases from J, the junction contained 9 bases not matched to a gene. CDR3 nucleotide sequence: TGTGCCAGCTTCGGGACAGGATTAGGTTCACCCCTCCACTTT. It translates to CASFGTGLGSPLHF. The full variable domain, completed using reference TRBV2 and TRBJ1-6, is EPEVTQTPSHQVTQMGQEVILRCVPISNHLYFYWYRQILGQKVEFLVSFYNNEISEKSEIFDDQFSVERPDGSNFTLKIRSTKLEDSAMYFCASFGTGLGSPLHFGNGTRLTVT.

The chain carries TRBV2 and TRBJ1-5; a weak D match, TRBD1 (6 bases). V was cut by 4 bases and J by 10 bases, with 17 bases left in between. The CDR3 is 14 amino acids. Germline V gene lookup returns CDR1 SNHLY and CDR2 FYNNEI. The CDR3 coding sequence is TGTGCCAGCAGTGTAGGGGCAGGGGATAGTCCCCAGCATTTT. It translates to CASSVGAGDSPQHF.

This clone has a handful of counts. In DNA form, the CDR3 reads TGTGCCAGCAGCCTTAGCGGCCAGAGCTCCTACGAGCAGTACTTC. It codes for CASSLSGQSSYEQYF. This chain connects TRBV7-9 to TRBJ2-7; D is perhaps TRBD2 (6 bases). The CDR3 runs to 15 residues. The V gene lost 5 bases and the J gene lost 0 bases, with 14 bases spanning the gap. The germline CDR1 and CDR2 sequences are SEHNR and FQNEAQ (reference sequence).

This rearrangement joins TRBV27 to TRBJ2-1; 9 bases align to TRBD2. With 5 bases clipped from V and 0 bases from J, the junction kept 8 bases outside the gene matches. Germline CDR1 MNHEY, CDR2 SMNVEV (reference sequence). This CDR3 is built from 17 residues. CDR3: CASSPFPSGISYNEQFF. In DNA form, the CDR3 reads TGTGCCAGCAGTCCATTCCCTAGCGGGATCTCCTACAATGAGCAGTTCTTC.

This sequence joins TRBV5-1 and TRBJ2-3, with 7 bases fitting TRBD1. The CDR3 length is 16 residues. V gave up 0 bases and J gave up 1 base; unmatched junction bases: 5. Germline V lookup: CDR1 SGHRS, CDR2 YFSETQ. The CDR3 region has the DNA TGCGCCAGCAGCTTGGAAAGGGGGCGAGGCACAGATACGCAGTATTTT. It encodes CASSLERGRGTDTQYF.

The chain joins TRBV18 to TRBJ2-3; 7 bases are shared with TRBD2. There are 15 residues in the CDR3. Germline lookup yields CDR1 KGHSH and CDR2 LQKENI. The V gene end was trimmed by 5 bases and the J gene end by 0 bases; junction bases not matched to a gene: 5. CDR3 residues: CASSIQAGSTDTQYF. CDR3 sequence (DNA): TGTGCCAGCTCAATCCAAGCGGGAAGCACAGATACGCAGTATTTT.

The CDR3 protein is CASSEISGNTGELFF. CDR3 sequence (DNA): TGTGCCAGCAGTGAGATTAGCGGGAACACCGGGGAGCTGTTTTTT. This chain joins TRBV2 and TRBJ2-2, with D tentatively TRBD2 (6 bases). Between the trimmed V and J ends, which lost 3 bases and 1 base, there was a span of 9 bases. The CDR3 contains 15 residues. Germline V gives CDR1 SNHLY, CDR2 FYNNEI.

The chain joins TRBV2 to TRBJ1-2, with D uncertain. This CDR3 is 13 amino acids long. V gave up 1 base and J gave up 4 bases, with 7 bases separating them. The germline V gene encodes CDR1 SNHLY and CDR2 FYNNEI. The CDR3 spells CASSEDAVYGYTF. The CDR3 DNA sequence: TGTGCCAGCAGTGAAGACGCAGTCTATGGCTACACCTTC.

This clone has more than one count but fewer than ten. The chain uses TRBV7-9 and TRBJ2-1; D gene uncertain. The CDR3 has 13 amino acids. Trimming took off 5 bases at V and 5 bases at J, with 10 bases between the two ends. CDR1 SEHNR and CDR2 FQNEAQ come from the germline V gene (reference sequence). DNA of the CDR3: TGTGCCAGCAGCCCTCCTTCTCACAATGAGCAGTTCTTC. Amino acid sequence: CASSPPSHNEQFF.

The rearrangement joins TRBV28 to TRBJ1-4; 9 nucleotides line up with TRBD1. The germline V gene encodes CDR1 MDHEN and CDR2 SYDVKM. The V segment lost 6 bases and the J segment 5 bases; nucleotides outside the gene matches: 7. This CDR3 comprises 15 residues. The CDR3: CASSQHGTGNEKLFF. The CDR3 nucleotides are TGTGCCAGCAGCCAACACGGGACAGGGAATGAAAAACTGTTTTTT.

The chain joins TRBV5-5 to TRBJ2-1; D is perhaps TRBD2 (6 bases). Looked up from germline, CDR1 is SGHKS and CDR2 is YYEKEE (reference sequence). This CDR3 has 15 amino acids. Trimming cost V 1 base and J 3 bases, with 11 bases left between them. The CDR3 nucleotides are TGTGCCAGCAGCTTGTACGTGCGGGACTACAATGAGCAGTTCTTC. Translated: CASSLYVRDYNEQFF.

The chain combines TRBV5-1 with TRBJ2-3; 8 positions agree with TRBD2. Germline V lookup: CDR1 SGHRS, CDR2 YFSETQ. The CDR3 loop spans 16 amino acids. The V gene end was trimmed by 4 bases and the J gene end by 2 bases; junction bases not matched to a gene: 9. In nucleotides, the CDR3 is TGCGCCAGCAGCCCGGGACTAGGACAACACACAGATACGCAGTATTTT. Translating it yields CASSPGLGQHTDTQYF.

CDR3 DNA: TGTGCCAGCAGTTACTCGCGCCAGGATTCACCCCTCCACTTT. It encodes CASSYSRQDSPLHF. The chain couples TRBV6-5 to TRBJ1-6; no definite D call. This CDR3 has 14 amino acids. CDR1 and CDR2 (germline): MNHEY, SVGAGI. The V end was cut by 0 bases, the J end by 8 bases, with 8 bases between.

This clone was seen a single time. The CDR3 nucleotides read TGTGCCAGCTCCGTCCCCGGGGATCAGCCCCAGCATTTT. This translates into CASSVPGDQPQHF. The gene calls are TRBV28 and TRBJ1-5; no firm D call. V was shortened by 8 bases and J by 5 bases, with 13 bases between the two germline ends. The germline V gene encodes CDR1 MDHEN and CDR2 SYDVKM. The CDR3 runs to 13 residues.

This clone was recorded only once. The CDR3 here is CATSSIVGLGGQFF. In DNA, the CDR3 is TGTGCCACCAGCAGTATTGTAGGGCTGGGAGGGCAGTTCTTC. The rearrangement joins TRBV15 to TRBJ2-1; tentatively, D is TRBD2 (6 bases). Per the germline V gene, CDR1 is LNHNV and CDR2 is YYDKDF (reference sequence). This CDR3 has 14 amino acids. V lost 3 bases, J lost 12 bases, and 18 bases lay in between.

The chain has TRBV7-2 and TRBJ2-7, with 13 nucleotides matching TRBD2. Germline-derived CDR1 and CDR2 are SGHTA and FQGNSA. V was pared by 0 bases and J by 0 bases, with 8 bases of the junction left unmatched. There are 19 residues in the CDR3. The CDR3 nucleotides are TGTGCCAGCAGCTTAGCTGCCGGGACTAGCGGGACCAGCTCCTACGAGCAGTACTTC. It codes for CASSLAAGTSGTSSYEQYF.

The chain recombines TRBV19 with TRBJ2-2, with TRBD2 identical over 13 bases. CDR3 length equals 17 residues. J gave up 6 bases and V 3 bases, and 7 bases lay outside the gene matches. Germline V CDR1 and CDR2: LNHDA, SQIVND (reference sequence). This CDR3 is CASSMVLAGGTAGELFF. The CDR3 nucleotides read TGTGCCAGTAGTATGGTACTAGCGGGAGGGACGGCCGGGGAGCTGTTTTTT. The whole variable domain, remainder taken from reference TRBV19 and TRBJ2-2, is DGGITQSPKYLFRKEGQNVTLSCEQNLNHDAMYWYRQDPGQGLRLIYYSQIVNDFQKGDIAEGYSVSREKKESFPLTVTSAQKNPTAFYLCASSMVLAGGTAGELFFGEGSRLTVL.

This chain connects TRBV9 to TRBJ2-3, with TRBD2 matching over 7 bases. The V segment lost 0 bases and the J segment 4 bases; nucleotides outside the gene matches: 11. The CDR3 runs to 17 residues. The germline CDR1 and CDR2 sequences are SGDLS and YYNGEE. The CDR3 DNA reads as TGTGCCAGCAGCGTAGCTACTGGGGGAGGGCCCCCAGATACGCAGTATTTT. Protein product: CASSVATGGGPPDTQYF.

The chain employs TRBV18 and TRBJ2-1; 8 bases fit TRBD2. The CDR3 consists of 16 residues. Germline loops: CDR1 KGHSH, CDR2 LQKENI. V dropped 4 bases and J dropped 3; count of bases not matched to a gene: 8. CDR3 in amino acids: CASSQGLAGYYNEQFF. CDR3 in DNA: TGTGCCAGCTCACAAGGACTAGCTGGATACTACAATGAGCAGTTCTTC.

The rearrangement links TRBV19 to TRBJ1-4, with D unresolved. V lost 5 bases and J 0 bases, leaving 4 bases between the germline ends. This CDR3 has 13 residues. Germline V gives CDR1 LNHDA, CDR2 SQIVND (reference sequence). This CDR3 reads CASSLATNEKLFF. CDR3 sequence (DNA): TGTGCCAGTAGTCTTGCAACTAATGAAAAACTGTTTTTT.

This clone was counted once. The chain uses TRBV4-1 and TRBJ2-1; D is uncertain. Germline loops: CDR1 MGHRA, CDR2 YSYEKL. The CDR3 has 14 residues. V gave up 4 bases and J gave up 3 bases, with 10 bases separating them. The CDR3, as DNA: TGCGCCAGCAGCCGTGAGATCGACTACAATGAGCAGTTCTTC. This translates into CASSREIDYNEQFF.

The chain couples TRBV6-1 to TRBJ2-7, with 8 bases that match TRBD2. The V segment lost 6 bases and the J segment 4 bases; nucleotides outside the gene matches: 11. Germline values: CDR1 MNHNS, CDR2 SASEGT. The CDR3 contains 15 residues. The CDR3 reads CASREPGGGKYEQYF. In DNA, the CDR3 is TGTGCCAGCAGAGAACCGGGGGGGGGTAAGTACGAGCAGTACTTC.

The gene calls are TRBV7-6 and TRBJ2-1; D possibly corresponds to TRBD1 (6 bases). The V end was cut by 5 bases, the J end by 0 bases, with 11 bases between. The CDR3 sequence is 15 residues long. Germline loops: CDR1 SGHVS, CDR2 FNYEAQ. The CDR3 DNA reads TGTGCCAGCAGCGGAACAGGGAGCTCCTACAATGAGCAGTTCTTC. The encoded protein is CASSGTGSSYNEQFF.

This clone was detected once. This chain links TRBV29-1 with TRBJ1-2; 10 bases agree with TRBD1. Trimming took 4 bases from V and 7 from J; bases not matched to a gene: 9. The CDR3 runs to 14 residues. CDR1 and CDR2 (germline): SQVTM, ANQGSEA. The CDR3, as DNA: TGCAGCGTTGTCCCTAGACAGGGGGCGCGTGGCTACACCTTC. Amino acid sequence: CSVVPRQGARGYTF. The variable domain in full, with the rest retrieved from reference TRBV29-1 and TRBJ1-2, is SAVISQKPSRDICQRGTSLTIQCQVDSQVTMMFWYRQQPGQSLTLIATANQGSEATYESGFVIDKFPISRPNLTFSTLTVSNMSPEDSSIYLCSVVPRQGARGYTFGSGTRLTVV.